The TCR beta chain under discussion was sequenced for a study of persistence of HIV-infected CD4 T cells. The CDR3 has 14 amino acids. Germline trimming cut 5 bases from V and 0 bases from J; bases unmatched to any gene: 1. Per the germline V gene, CDR1 is SGHTA and CDR2 is FQGTGA. Sequencing used immunoSEQ version 4 in survey mode. TCRdb keeps only in-frame clones here, not all; method: immunoSEQ multiplex PCR. The table has under 20,000 clones, over 55% seen once. Comment on this clone: The target antigen is unknown.

The stimulus was an HIV-1 Gag 15-mer peptide pool, about 1 ug/peptide/mL. CD4+ T cells upregulating both CD40 ligand and CD69 were sorted as responding cells. V and J are TRBV7-3 and TRBJ2-3; TRBD1 aligns across 8 bases. The clonotype comes from an adult woman with HIV who was CMV-seropositive. The sequenced sample was CD4+ T cells sorted from PBMCs after approximately 20-hour stimulation, obtained from a patient who received antiretroviral therapy. DNA for the CDR3: TGTGCCAGCAGCCGGGACAGGAGCACAGATACGCAGTATTTT. It encodes CASSRDRSTDTQYF.